The T cell receptor (beta chain) described here comes from a study of siplizumab effects on memory and regulatory T cells. Study-level results: Greater diversity than memory cells seemed evident in naive T cells, which also appeared to be major alloresponse contributors. Just a small share of alloreactive clones was traced back to unstimulated subsets.

To note about this clone: Its cognate antigen is unknown.

Only in-frame clones appear in the TCRdb table, and some are missing; sequencing was by immunoSEQ multiplex PCR. The sample lists some 7,000 clones, 60% to 75% seen once, with about half in the top ten. Trimming cost V 5 bases and J 4 bases, with 12 bases left between them. CDR3 length: 13 residues. From germline, CDR1 is MNHEY and CDR2 SMNVEV (reference sequence). The chain joins TRBV27 to TRBJ2-7, with TRBD1 as a possible D gene (6 bases). Sequencing was carried out using effector memory CD8+ T cells sorted from blood. Noted subset: unstimulated CD8+ effector memory T cells. This TCR was recovered from a human donor in good health. CDR3 sequence (DNA): TGTGCCAGCAGTCCATCAGGGGTTTACGAGCAGTACTTC. It specifies CASSPSGVYEQYF.